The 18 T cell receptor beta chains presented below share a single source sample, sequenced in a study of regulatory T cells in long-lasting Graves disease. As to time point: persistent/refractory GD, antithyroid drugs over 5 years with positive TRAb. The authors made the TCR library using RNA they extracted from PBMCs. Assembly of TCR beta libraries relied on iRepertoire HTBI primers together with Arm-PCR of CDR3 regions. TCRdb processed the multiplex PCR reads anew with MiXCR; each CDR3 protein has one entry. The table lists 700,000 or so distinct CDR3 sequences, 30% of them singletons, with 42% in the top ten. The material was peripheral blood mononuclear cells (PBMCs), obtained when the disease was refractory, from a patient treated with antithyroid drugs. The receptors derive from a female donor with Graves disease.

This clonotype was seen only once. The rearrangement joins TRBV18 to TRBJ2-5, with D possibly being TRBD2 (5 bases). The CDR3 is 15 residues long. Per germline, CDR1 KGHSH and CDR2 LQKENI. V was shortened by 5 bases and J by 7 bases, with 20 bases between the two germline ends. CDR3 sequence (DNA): TGTGCCAGCTCATCCCTAGAGGGTTATAGGATGACCCAGTACTTC. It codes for CASSSLEGYRMTQYF.

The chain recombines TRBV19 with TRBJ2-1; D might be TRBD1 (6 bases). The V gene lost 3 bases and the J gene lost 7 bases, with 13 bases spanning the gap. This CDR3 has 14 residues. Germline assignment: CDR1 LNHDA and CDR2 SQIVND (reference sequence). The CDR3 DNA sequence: TGTGCCAGTAGTATTTACGCAGGGGTGAATGAGCAGTTCTTC. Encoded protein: CASSIYAGVNEQFF. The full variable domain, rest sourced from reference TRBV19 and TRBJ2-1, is DGGITQSPKYLFRKEGQNVTLSCEQNLNHDAMYWYRQDPGQGLRLIYYSQIVNDFQKGDIAEGYSVSREKKESFPLTVTSAQKNPTAFYLCASSIYAGVNEQFFGPGTRLTVL.

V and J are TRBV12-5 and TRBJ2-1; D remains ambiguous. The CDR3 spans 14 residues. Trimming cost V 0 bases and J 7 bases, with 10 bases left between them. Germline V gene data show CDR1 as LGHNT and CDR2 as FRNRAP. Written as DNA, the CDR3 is TGTGCTAGTGGTTTGGTACCGGCAGTTAATGAGCAGTTCTTC. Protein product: CASGLVPAVNEQFF.

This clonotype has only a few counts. This CDR3 is CSVADGGLSYGYTF. CDR3 sequence (DNA): TGCAGCGTTGCCGACGGGGGGCTCAGCTATGGCTACACCTTC. This chain links TRBV29-1 with TRBJ1-2; D may be TRBD1 (6 bases). The CDR3 is 14 amino acids. The germline CDR1 and CDR2 sequences are SQVTM and ANQGSEA. V was shortened by 4 bases and J by 4 bases, with 16 bases between the two germline ends.

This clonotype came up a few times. CDR3 loop: CASDRVDPGELFF. The CDR3 DNA reads TGTGCCAGCGACAGGGTGGACCCCGGGGAGCTGTTTTTT. The V and J genes are TRBV2 and TRBJ2-2; 7 nucleotides match TRBD1. V dropped 8 bases and J dropped 6; count of bases not matched to a gene: 6. The CDR3 is 13 amino acids. Germline V gene lookup returns CDR1 SNHLY and CDR2 FYNNEI.

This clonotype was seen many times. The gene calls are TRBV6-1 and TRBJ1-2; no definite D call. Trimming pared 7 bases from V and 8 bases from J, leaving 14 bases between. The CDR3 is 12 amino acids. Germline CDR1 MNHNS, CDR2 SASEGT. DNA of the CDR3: TGTGCCAGCACCCCGGGGAGTTCCGGCTACACCTTC. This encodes CASTPGSSGYTF.

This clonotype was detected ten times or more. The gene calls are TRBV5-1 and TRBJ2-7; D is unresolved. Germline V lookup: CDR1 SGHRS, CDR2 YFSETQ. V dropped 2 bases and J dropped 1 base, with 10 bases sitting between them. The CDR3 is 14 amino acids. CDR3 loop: CASSFGSQSYEQYF. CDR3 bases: TGCGCCAGCAGCTTCGGTTCTCAGTCCTACGAGCAGTACTTC.

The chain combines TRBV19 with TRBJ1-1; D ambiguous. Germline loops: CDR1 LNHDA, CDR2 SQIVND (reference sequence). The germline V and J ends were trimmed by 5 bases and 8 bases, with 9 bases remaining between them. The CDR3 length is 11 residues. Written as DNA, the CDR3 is TGTGCCAGTAGTGCCGTAGGGGAAGCTTTCTTT. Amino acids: CASSAVGEAFF.

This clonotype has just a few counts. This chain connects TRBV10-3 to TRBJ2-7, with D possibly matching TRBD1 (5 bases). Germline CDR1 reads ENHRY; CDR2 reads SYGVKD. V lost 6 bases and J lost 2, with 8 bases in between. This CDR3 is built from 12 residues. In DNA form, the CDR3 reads TGTGCCATCAGGGCAGGGACCTACGAGCAGTACTTC. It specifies CAIRAGTYEQYF.

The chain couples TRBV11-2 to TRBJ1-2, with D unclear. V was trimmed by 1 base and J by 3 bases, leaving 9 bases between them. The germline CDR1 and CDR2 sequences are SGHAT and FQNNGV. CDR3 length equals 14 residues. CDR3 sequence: CASSLVRRDYGYTF. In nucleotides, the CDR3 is TGTGCCAGCAGCTTAGTGCGGAGGGACTATGGCTACACCTTC.

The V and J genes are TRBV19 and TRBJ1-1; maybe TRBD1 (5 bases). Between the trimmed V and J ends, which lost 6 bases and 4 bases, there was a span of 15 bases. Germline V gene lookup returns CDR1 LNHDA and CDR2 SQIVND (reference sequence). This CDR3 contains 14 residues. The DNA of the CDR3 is TGTGCCAGTAGAGTAGGGACCCTTGCCACTGAAGCTTTCTTT. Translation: CASRVGTLATEAFF.

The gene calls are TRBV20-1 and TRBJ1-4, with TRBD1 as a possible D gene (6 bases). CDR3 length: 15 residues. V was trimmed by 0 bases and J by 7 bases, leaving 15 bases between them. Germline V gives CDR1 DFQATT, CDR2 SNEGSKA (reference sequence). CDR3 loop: CSARDDGGLGEKLFF. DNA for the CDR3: TGCAGTGCTAGAGATGATGGGGGGCTTGGTGAAAAACTGTTTTTT.

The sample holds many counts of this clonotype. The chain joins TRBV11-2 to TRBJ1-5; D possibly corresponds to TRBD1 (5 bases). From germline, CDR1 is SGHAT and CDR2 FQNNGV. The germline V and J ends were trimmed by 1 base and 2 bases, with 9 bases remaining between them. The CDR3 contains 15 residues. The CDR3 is CASSLGGRGNQPQHF. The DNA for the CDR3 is TGTGCCAGCAGCTTAGGTGGCAGGGGCAATCAGCCCCAGCATTTT.

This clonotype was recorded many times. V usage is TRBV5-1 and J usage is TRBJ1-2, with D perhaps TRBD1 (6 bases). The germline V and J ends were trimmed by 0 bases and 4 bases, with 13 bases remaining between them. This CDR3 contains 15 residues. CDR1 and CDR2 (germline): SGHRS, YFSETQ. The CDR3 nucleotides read TGCGCCAGCAGCTTGGCAGGGGAGATATTCTATGGCTACACCTTC. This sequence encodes CASSLAGEIFYGYTF.

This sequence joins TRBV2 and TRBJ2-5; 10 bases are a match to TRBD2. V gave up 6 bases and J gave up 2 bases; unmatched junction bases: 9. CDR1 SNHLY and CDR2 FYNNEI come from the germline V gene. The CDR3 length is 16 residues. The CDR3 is CASRRGTSVFQETQYF. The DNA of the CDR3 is TGTGCCAGCAGGCGGGGGACTAGCGTCTTTCAAGAGACCCAGTACTTC. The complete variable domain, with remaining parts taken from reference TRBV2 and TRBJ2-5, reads EPEVTQTPSHQVTQMGQEVILRCVPISNHLYFYWYRQILGQKVEFLVSFYNNEISEKSEIFDDQFSVERPDGSNFTLKIRSTKLEDSAMYFCASRRGTSVFQETQYFGPGTRLLVL.

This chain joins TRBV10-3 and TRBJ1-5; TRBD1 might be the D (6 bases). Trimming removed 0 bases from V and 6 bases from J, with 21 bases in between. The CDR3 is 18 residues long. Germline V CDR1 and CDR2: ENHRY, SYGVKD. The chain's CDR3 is CAISESGGPLPRGQPQHF. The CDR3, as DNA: TGTGCCATCAGTGAGTCGGGGGGGCCTCTCCCTCGGGGTCAGCCCCAGCATTTT.

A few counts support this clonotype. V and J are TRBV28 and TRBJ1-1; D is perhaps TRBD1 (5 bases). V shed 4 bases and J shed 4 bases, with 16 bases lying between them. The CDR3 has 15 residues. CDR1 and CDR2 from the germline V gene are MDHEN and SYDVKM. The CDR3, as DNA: TGTGCCAGCAGTTCGCCCGGGGCCACGGGCACTGAAGCTTTCTTT. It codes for CASSSPGATGTEAFF.

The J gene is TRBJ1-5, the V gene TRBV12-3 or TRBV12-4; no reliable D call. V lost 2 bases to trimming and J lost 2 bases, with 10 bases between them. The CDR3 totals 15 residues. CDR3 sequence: CASSLSRRGNQPQHF. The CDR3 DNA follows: TGTGCCAGCAGTTTATCGCGTCGGGGCAATCAGCCCCAGCATTTT.